Following are 12 T cell receptor beta chains from one sample sequenced in a study of cytomegalovirus exposure and HLA in healthy donors. Vbeta (60) and Jbeta (13) primers were used in the PCR. Some clones are missing from TCRdb's copy, which holds only in-frame ones; the method was immunoSEQ multiplex PCR. The sample lists roughly 120,000 clones; around 80% were seen once. Sequencing input: PBMCs. These receptors were obtained from a man aged 30-40 years in good health and CMV-seronegative.

The chain has TRBV4-3 and TRBJ1-6; 7 nucleotides match TRBD1. The J segment lost 13 bases and the V segment lost 0 bases, leaving 12 bases of the junction unmatched. CDR3 size: 16 residues. CDR1 and CDR2 from the germline V gene are LGHNA and YSLEER. The CDR3 nucleotides are TGCGCCAGCAGCCAAGACTCCAGGGGACAGCTCTCGCCCCTCCACTTT. It codes for CASSQDSRGQLSPLHF.

This clone was recorded a few times. The chain links TRBV27 to TRBJ1-2; D is uncertain. Germline-derived CDR1 and CDR2 are MNHEY and SMNVEV (reference sequence). The V gene lost 3 bases and the J gene lost 2 bases, with 10 bases spanning the gap. The CDR3 extends over 14 amino acids. CDR3 DNA: TGTGCCAGCAGTTTGGGCGGGAAAAACTATGGCTACACCTTC. It encodes CASSLGGKNYGYTF.

The V gene is TRBV10-1, the J gene TRBJ1-1, with 7 bases fitting TRBD1. Germline assignment: CDR1 WNHNN and CDR2 SYGVQD (reference sequence). This CDR3 spans 15 amino acids. Germline trimming cut 3 bases from V and 3 bases from J; bases unmatched to any gene: 7. In DNA form, the CDR3 reads TGCGCCAGCAGTGACCCCTCGGACAGGCACACTGAAGCTTTCTTT. This encodes CASSDPSDRHTEAFF.

The chain recombines TRBV4-1 with TRBJ2-1; D is possibly TRBD1 (6 bases). Germline V CDR1 and CDR2: MGHRA, YSYEKL. The CDR3 is made up of 16 amino acids. V lost 5 bases and J 6 bases, leaving 20 bases between the germline ends. This CDR3 reads CASSTEAEGVINEQFF. CDR3 sequence (DNA): TGCGCCAGCAGCACCGAGGCAGAGGGGGTTATCAATGAGCAGTTCTTC.

By share, this clone ranks as medium-sized. The rearrangement joins TRBV4-3 to TRBJ2-7; 11 bases align to TRBD2. Germline V gene sequence: CDR1 LGHNA, CDR2 YSLEER. After removal of 1 base from V and 2 bases from J, the junction contained 4 bases not matched to a gene. This CDR3 comprises 16 residues. CDR3 sequence (DNA): TGCGCCAGCAGCCAAGGGATTAGCGGGGGGGCCTACGAGCAGTACTTC. This encodes CASSQGISGGAYEQYF.

The chain is built from TRBV5-1 and TRBJ2-7, with D possibly TRBD1 on 6 matching bases. This CDR3 contains 15 residues. Germline lookup yields CDR1 SGHRS and CDR2 YFSETQ. V gave up 2 bases and J gave up 3 bases, with 15 bases separating them. The CDR3 region has the DNA TGCGCCAGCAGCTTTGACCAGGGGTCGTTCTACGAGCAGTACTTC. This gives the protein CASSFDQGSFYEQYF.

V gene TRBV4-1 combines with J gene TRBJ1-3, with D hard to call. The CDR3 runs to 15 residues. V was clipped by 1 base and J by 4 bases, with 11 bases between them. Looked up from germline, CDR1 is MGHRA and CDR2 is YSYEKL. CDR3 sequence (DNA): TGCGCCAGCAGCCAAGGAGGTCTTGGCGGAAACACCATATATTTT. Protein sequence: CASSQGGLGGNTIYF.

A few counts support this clone. One junction end disagrees with the germline gene, perhaps due to a read error. The CDR3 sequence is CASSRSGGANNEQFF. CDR3 nucleotide sequence: TGTGCTAGCAGTAGGAGCGGGGGGGCGAACAATGAGCAGTTCTTC. The genes are TRBV7-7 and TRBJ2-1, with 10 bases aligning to TRBD2. The CDR3 consists of 15 residues. Germline loops: CDR1 SSHAT, CDR2 FNYEAQ (reference sequence).

The chain links TRBV7-9 to TRBJ2-4; 11 bases fit TRBD1. Unmatched junction bases numbered 7, after V lost 5 bases and J lost 1 base. The CDR3 is 17 amino acids. Germline CDR1 and CDR2: SEHNR and FQNEAQ (reference sequence). CDR3 coding DNA: TGTGCCAGCAGCCCGGGACAGGGGGATGGGGCCAAAAACATTCAGTACTTC. Amino acid sequence: CASSPGQGDGAKNIQYF.

This chain joins TRBV6-5 and TRBJ1-1; perhaps TRBD1 as D (5 bases). Germline CDR1 is MNHEY and CDR2 is SVGAGI. CDR3 length: 14 residues. Between the trimmed V and J ends, which lost 5 bases and 1 base, there was a span of 11 bases. The CDR3 spells CASSRLDTNTEAFF. In DNA form, the CDR3 reads TGTGCCAGCAGTCGCCTGGACACGAACACTGAAGCTTTCTTT.

This sequence joins TRBV19 and TRBJ2-5; 8 bases map to TRBD2. Germline lookup yields CDR1 LNHDA and CDR2 SQIVND (reference sequence). The CDR3 spans 17 residues. V lost 0 bases and J lost 0; bases outside the gene matches: 6. CDR3 residues: CASSIDQEGLDQETQYF. CDR3 DNA sequence: TGTGCCAGTAGTATAGATCAGGAGGGACTAGACCAAGAGACCCAGTACTTC.

The chain combines TRBV5-4 with TRBJ2-5; tentatively, D is TRBD1 (6 bases). Germline V gives CDR1 SGHNT, CDR2 YYREEE (reference sequence). The CDR3 is 13 amino acids. V was cut by 3 bases and J by 3 bases, with 9 bases left in between. The CDR3 region has the DNA TGTGCCAGCAGCTGGGACAAAGAAGAGACCCAGTACTTC. This gives the protein CASSWDKEETQYF.